This T cell receptor beta chain was recovered during a study of T cells after yellow fever vaccination. This clonotype appeared a few times. This CDR3 spans 14 amino acids. Trimming cost V 4 bases and J 5 bases; bases outside gene matches: 7. CDR1 and CDR2 (germline): ENHRY, SYGVKD. TCRdb called the 5' RACE reads again in MiXCR, with one record for every CDR3 protein. In the table there are roughly 310,000 distinct CDR3 sequences, 7.5% to 9% of which are singletons. Sequencing was performed on PBMCs, taken on the day of the first yellow fever vaccination. V gene TRBV10-3 combines with J gene TRBJ2-5; 7 bases map to TRBD1. The TCR sequence derives from a young man who received the YFV17D yellow fever vaccine. CDR3 coding DNA: TGTGCCATCAGTGGCGAGGGACAGCGGGAGACCCAGTACTTC. Protein: CAISGEGQRETQYF.